This T cell receptor (beta chain) was sequenced during a study of CD8+CD57+ T cells in acquired aplastic anemia. Overall study context: Mean yield of DNA from sorted CD4+ and CD8+ cells was around 3 ug. On average, healthy donors gave 8.5 million to 14 million reads for CD4+ cells. General study findings and limits: Overlap between patients and controls comprised roughly 30 CD8+ CDR3 sequences.

V lost 3 bases and J lost 2, with 11 bases in between. CDR3 length equals 15 residues. TCR beta VDJ and CDR3 were profiled, and genomic DNA was the template. TCRdb analysed the reads with MiXCR anew, one entry per CDR3 protein. The repertoire holds tens of thousands of distinct CDR3 sequences, with roughly three quarters as singletons. By sample fraction, this clonotype is large. Its antigen remains unidentified. This sequence was found in a human donor in good health, serving as a control. Sequencing was carried out using sorted CD4+, CD8+, or CD8+CD57+ T cells (not recorded which) from PBMCs. The rearrangement uses TRBV12-3 or TRBV12-4 and TRBJ1-3, with D possibly TRBD1 on 5 matching bases. As DNA, the CDR3 is TGTGCCAGCAGTTTTAATGTAGGGGCTGGAAACACCATATATTTT. Its protein product is CASSFNVGAGNTIYF.